The clone carrying this T cell receptor beta chain turned up a few times. Its specificity is unknown. The data belong to a study of beta chain features in type 1 diabetes. Study conclusions and caveats: Cells expressing TCR highly could be over-represented by cDNA sequencing. Fewer insertions but more deletions were seen at VDJ junctions in type 1 diabetes patients. Moderately but significantly shorter TCRB CDR3s were found in Type 1 diabetes patients in all four CD4+ subsets.

In germline, CDR1 is LGHNA, CDR2 YNFKEQ. The ends were cut back, 1 base at V and 1 base at J, with 11 bases in the middle. The CDR3 consists of 16 residues. Sequencing targeted expressed TCRB transcripts, as all isolated RNA had been reverse transcribed. Sequencing was performed with immunoSEQ multiplex PCR; in TCRdb, only in-frame clones are kept and a portion is missing. The table includes 250,000 to 350,000 clones, around an eighth detected once. It was via CD45RO/CCR7/CD25/CD127/CD95/CD27 that CD4+ naive, central memory, regulatory and stem cell-like memory cells were sorted. J is TRBJ2-4 and V is TRBV4-2, with D uncertain. What was sequenced was naive CD4+ T cells from blood. This receptor was obtained from a man aged 30 to 39 with type 1 diabetes. The DNA for the CDR3 is TGTGCCAGCAGCCAAGTAACCGGAGTTGCCAAAAACATTCAGTACTTC. This translates into CASSQVTGVAKNIQYF.